Below are 3 T cell receptor beta chains sequenced from a single sample in a study of cytomegalovirus exposure and HLA in healthy donors. It was with 60 Vbeta and 13 Jbeta primers that the PCR ran. Libraries were prepared by immunoSEQ multiplex PCR; TCRdb keeps only in-frame clonotypes and omits some of them. The sample lists about 170,000 clones; roughly 73% were seen once. The sequenced sample was PBMCs. The source is a female donor in good health and CMV-seronegative.

The chain is built from TRBV7-9 and TRBJ1-4; D unclear. V was trimmed by 1 base and J by 10 bases, leaving 13 bases between them. Germline-derived CDR1 and CDR2 are SEHNR and FQNEAQ (reference sequence). The CDR3 is 14 residues long. The DNA for the CDR3 is TGTGCCAGCAGCTTAGTTGAGGAGCCGGCAAAACTGTTTTTT. This sequence encodes CASSLVEEPAKLFF.

The V call is TRBV30, the J call TRBJ2-7; 11 bases line up with TRBD2. This CDR3 comprises 15 residues. Germline V lookup: CDR1 GTSNPN, CDR2 SVGIG (reference sequence). V was clipped by 1 base and J by 5 bases; unmatched bases: 7. CDR3 sequence reads: CAWSGLAGMRDEQYF. CDR3 bases: TGTGCCTGGAGTGGACTAGCGGGAATGAGGGACGAGCAGTACTTC.

This clone was picked up one time. The CDR3 coding sequence is TGTGCCAGCAGTGCCGGACAGGGGAATCAGCCCCAGCATTTT. Translating gives CASSAGQGNQPQHF. The chain couples TRBV6-4 to TRBJ1-5; 9 bases map to TRBD1. Germline V gene data show CDR1 as MRHNA and CDR2 as SNTAGT. This CDR3 contains 14 residues. With 4 bases clipped from V and 4 bases from J, the junction kept 2 bases outside the gene matches.